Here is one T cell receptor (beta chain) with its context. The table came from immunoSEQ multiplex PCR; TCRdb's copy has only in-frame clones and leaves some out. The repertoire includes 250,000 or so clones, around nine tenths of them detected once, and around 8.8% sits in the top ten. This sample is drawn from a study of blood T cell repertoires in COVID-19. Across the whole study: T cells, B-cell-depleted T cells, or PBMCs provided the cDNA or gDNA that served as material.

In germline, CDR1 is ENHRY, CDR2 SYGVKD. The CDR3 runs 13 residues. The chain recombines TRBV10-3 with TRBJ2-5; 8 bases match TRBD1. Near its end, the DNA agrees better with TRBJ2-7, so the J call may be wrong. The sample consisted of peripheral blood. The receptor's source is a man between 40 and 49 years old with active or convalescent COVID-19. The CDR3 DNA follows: TGTGCCATCAAGATCGGACAGGGTAACGAGCAGTACTTC. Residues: CAIKIGQGNEQYF.